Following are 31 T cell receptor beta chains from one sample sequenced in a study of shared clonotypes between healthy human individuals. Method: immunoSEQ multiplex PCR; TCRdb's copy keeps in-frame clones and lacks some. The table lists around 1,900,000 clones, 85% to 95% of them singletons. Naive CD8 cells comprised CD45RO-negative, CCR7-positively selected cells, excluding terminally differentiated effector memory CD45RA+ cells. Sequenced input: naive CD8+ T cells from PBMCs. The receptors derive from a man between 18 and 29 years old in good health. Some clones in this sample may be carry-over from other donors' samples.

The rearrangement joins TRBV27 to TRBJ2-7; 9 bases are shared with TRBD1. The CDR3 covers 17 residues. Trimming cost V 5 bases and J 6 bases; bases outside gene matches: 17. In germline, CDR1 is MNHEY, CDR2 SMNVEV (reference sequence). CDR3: CASSPPRPGTGFSEQYF. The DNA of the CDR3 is TGTGCCAGCAGTCCACCCCGGCCGGGGACAGGGTTCTCCGAGCAGTACTTC.

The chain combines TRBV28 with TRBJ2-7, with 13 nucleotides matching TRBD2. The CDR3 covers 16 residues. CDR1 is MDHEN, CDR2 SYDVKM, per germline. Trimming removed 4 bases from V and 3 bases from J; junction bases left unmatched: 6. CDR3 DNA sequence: TGTGCCAGCAGTTCCGGACTAGCGGGAGCCCTCTACGAGCAGTACTTC. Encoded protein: CASSSGLAGALYEQYF. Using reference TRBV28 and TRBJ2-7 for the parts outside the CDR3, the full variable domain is DVKVTQSSRYLVKRTGEKVFLECVQDMDHENMFWYRQDPGLGLRLIYFSYDVKMKEKGDIPEGYSVSREKKERFSLILESASTNQTSMYLCASSSGLAGALYEQYFGPGTRLTVT.

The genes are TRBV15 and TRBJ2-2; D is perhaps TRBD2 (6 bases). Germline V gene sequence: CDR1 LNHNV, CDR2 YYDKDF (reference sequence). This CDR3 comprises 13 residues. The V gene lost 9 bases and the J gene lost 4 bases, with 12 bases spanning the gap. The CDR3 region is CATTGTLTGELFF. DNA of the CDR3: TGTGCCACAACCGGGACTCTCACCGGGGAGCTGTTTTTT.

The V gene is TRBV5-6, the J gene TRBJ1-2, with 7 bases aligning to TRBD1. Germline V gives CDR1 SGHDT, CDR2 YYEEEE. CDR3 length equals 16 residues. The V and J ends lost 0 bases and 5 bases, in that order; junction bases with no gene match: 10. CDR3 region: CASSLEVQGVIYGYTF. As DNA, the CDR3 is TGTGCCAGCAGCTTGGAGGTCCAGGGGGTAATTTATGGCTACACCTTC. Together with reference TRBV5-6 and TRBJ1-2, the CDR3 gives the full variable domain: DAGVTQSPTHLIKTRGQQVTLRCSPKSGHDTVSWYQQALGQGPQFIFQYYEEEERQRGNFPDRFSGHQFPNYSSELNVNALLLGDSALYLCASSLEVQGVIYGYTFGSGTRLTVV.

CDR3 nucleotides: TGTGCCAGTAACCCCACCCGGAGGTGGGAGACCCAGTACTTC. It encodes CASNPTRRWETQYF. The V and J genes are TRBV19 and TRBJ2-5, with D possibly being TRBD2 (5 bases). Looked up from germline, CDR1 is LNHDA and CDR2 is SQIVND (reference sequence). This CDR3 has 14 residues. The V gene lost 7 bases and the J gene lost 5 bases, with 17 bases spanning the gap.

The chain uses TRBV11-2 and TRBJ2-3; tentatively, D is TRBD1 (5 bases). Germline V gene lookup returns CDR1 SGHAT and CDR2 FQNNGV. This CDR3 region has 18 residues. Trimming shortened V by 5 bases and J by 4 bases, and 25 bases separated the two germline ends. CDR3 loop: CASSHEFQGLSSADTQYF. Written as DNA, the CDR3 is TGTGCCAGCAGCCATGAGTTTCAGGGATTGAGTAGTGCAGATACGCAGTATTTT.

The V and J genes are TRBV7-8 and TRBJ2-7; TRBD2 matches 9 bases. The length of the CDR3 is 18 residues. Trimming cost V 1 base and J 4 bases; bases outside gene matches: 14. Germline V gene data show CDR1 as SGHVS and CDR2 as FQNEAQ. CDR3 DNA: TGTGCCAGCAGCTTAGGGACTAGCGCCGCTCAGGGTGCTTACGAGCAGTACTTC. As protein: CASSLGTSAAQGAYEQYF. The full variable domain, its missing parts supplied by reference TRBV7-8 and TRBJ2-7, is GAGVSQSPRYKVAKRGQDVALRCDPISGHVSLFWYQQALGQGPEFLTYFQNEAQLDKSGLPSDRFFAERPEGSVSTLKIQRTQQEDSAVYLCASSLGTSAAQGAYEQYFGPGTRLTVT.

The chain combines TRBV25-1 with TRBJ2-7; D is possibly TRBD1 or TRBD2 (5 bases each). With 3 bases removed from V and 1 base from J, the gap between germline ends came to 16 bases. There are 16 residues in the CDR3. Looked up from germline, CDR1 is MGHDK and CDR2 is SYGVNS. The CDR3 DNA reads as TGTGCCAGCAGTGATCTTGGGGGAATCGGGTCCTACGAGCAGTACTTC. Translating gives CASSDLGGIGSYEQYF.

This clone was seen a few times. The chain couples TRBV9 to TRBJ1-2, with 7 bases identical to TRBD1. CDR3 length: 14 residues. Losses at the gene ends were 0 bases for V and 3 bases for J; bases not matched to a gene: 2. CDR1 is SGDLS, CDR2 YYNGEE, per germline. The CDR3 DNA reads TGTGCCAGCAGCGTAGAGGGGGCATACTATGGCTACACCTTC. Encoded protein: CASSVEGAYYGYTF.

Here the CDR3 DNA reads TGTGCCAGCAGCGTAGTGGGGACTAGCGGGACTGAGCAGTACTTC. This gives the protein CASSVVGTSGTEQYF. V and J are TRBV9 and TRBJ2-7, with TRBD2 matching 13 bases. The CDR3 totals 15 residues. Trimming took 0 bases from V and 7 from J; bases not matched to a gene: 4. Germline lookup yields CDR1 SGDLS and CDR2 YYNGEE.

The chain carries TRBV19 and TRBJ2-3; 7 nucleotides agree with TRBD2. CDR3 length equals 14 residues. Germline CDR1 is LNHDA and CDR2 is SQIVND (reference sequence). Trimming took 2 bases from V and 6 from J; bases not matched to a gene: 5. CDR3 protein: CASSIWEGPDTQYF. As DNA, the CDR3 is TGTGCCAGTAGTATATGGGAGGGGCCGGATACGCAGTATTTT.

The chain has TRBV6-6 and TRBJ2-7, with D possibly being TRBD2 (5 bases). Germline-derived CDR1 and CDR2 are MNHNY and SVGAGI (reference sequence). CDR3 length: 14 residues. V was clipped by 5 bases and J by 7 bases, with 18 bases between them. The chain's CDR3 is CASSMGPLAGEQYF. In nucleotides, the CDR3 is TGTGCCAGCAGTATGGGTCCTCTAGCAGGAGAGCAGTACTTC.

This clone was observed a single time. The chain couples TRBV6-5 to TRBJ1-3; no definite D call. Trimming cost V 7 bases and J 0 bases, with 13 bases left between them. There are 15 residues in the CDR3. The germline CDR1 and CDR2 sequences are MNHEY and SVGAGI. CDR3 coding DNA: TGTGCCAGCACCGAAGACGGTAACTCTGGAAACACCATATATTTT. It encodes CASTEDGNSGNTIYF.

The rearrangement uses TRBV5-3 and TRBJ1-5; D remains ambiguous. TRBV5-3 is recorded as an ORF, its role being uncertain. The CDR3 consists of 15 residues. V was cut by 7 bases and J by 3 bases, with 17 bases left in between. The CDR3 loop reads CARVIGERDNQPQHF. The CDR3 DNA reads TGTGCCAGAGTCATCGGGGAGCGGGACAATCAGCCCCAGCATTTT.

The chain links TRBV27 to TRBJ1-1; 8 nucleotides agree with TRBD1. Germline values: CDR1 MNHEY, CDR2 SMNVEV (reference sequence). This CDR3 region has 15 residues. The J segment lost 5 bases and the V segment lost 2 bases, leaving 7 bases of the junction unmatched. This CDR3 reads CASSLVGQGVTEAFF. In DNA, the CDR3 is TGTGCCAGCAGTTTAGTAGGACAGGGTGTAACTGAAGCTTTCTTT.

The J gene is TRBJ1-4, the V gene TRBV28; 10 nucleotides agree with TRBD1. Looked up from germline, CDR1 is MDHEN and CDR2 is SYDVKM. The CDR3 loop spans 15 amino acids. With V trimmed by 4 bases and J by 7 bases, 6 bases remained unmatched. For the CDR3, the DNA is TGTGCCAGCAGTTCCCCGACAGGGGGCTTTGAAAAACTGTTTTTT. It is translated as CASSSPTGGFEKLFF.

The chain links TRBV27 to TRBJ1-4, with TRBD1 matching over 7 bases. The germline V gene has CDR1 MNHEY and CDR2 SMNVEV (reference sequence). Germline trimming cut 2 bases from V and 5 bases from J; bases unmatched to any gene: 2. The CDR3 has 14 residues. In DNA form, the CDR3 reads TGTGCCAGCAGTTTAGTAGGGGGCAATGAAAAACTGTTTTTT. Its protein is CASSLVGGNEKLFF.

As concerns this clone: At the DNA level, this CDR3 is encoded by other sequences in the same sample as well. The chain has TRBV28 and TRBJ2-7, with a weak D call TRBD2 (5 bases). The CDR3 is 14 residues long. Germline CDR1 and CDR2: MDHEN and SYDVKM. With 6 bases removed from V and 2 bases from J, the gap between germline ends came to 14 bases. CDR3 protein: CASSPGLGPYEQYF. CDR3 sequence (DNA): TGTGCCAGCAGCCCCGGACTGGGCCCCTACGAGCAGTACTTC. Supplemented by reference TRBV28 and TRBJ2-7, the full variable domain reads DVKVTQSSRYLVKRTGEKVFLECVQDMDHENMFWYRQDPGLGLRLIYFSYDVKMKEKGDIPEGYSVSREKKERFSLILESASTNQTSMYLCASSPGLGPYEQYFGPGTRLTVT.

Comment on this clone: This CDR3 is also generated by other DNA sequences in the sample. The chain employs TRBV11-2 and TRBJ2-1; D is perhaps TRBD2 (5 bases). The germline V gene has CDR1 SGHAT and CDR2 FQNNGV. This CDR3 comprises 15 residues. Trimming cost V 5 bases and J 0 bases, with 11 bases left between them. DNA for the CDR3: TGTGCCAGCAGCCCAGGACTCAGCTCCTACAATGAGCAGTTCTTC. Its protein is CASSPGLSSYNEQFF.

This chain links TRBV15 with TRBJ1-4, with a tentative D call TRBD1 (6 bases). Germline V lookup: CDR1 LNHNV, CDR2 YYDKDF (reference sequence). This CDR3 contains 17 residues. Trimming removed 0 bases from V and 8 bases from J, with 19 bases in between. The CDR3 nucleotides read TGTGCCACCAGCAGAGATCGATTAAGCCCCCAGGGGGAAAAACTGTTTTTT. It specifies CATSRDRLSPQGEKLFF.

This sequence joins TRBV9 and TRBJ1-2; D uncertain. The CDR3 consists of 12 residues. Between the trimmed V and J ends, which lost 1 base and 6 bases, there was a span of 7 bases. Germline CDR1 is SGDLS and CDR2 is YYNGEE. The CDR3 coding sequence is TGTGCCAGCAGCGTACCCAGGCATGGCTACACCTTC. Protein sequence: CASSVPRHGYTF.

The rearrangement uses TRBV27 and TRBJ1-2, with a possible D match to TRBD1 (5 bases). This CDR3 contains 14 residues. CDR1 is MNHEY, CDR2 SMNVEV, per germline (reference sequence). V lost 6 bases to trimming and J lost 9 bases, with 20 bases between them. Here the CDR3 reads CASSPSGGRSSYTF. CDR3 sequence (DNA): TGTGCCAGCAGCCCCAGCGGGGGACGCTCGAGCTACACCTTC.

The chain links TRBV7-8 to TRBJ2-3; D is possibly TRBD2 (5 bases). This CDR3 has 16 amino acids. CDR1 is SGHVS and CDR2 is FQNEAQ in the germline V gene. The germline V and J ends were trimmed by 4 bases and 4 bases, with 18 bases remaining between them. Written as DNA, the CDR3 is TGTGCCAGCAGCTGGACCACTTCGGGGTTCGCAGATACGCAGTATTTT. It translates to CASSWTTSGFADTQYF.

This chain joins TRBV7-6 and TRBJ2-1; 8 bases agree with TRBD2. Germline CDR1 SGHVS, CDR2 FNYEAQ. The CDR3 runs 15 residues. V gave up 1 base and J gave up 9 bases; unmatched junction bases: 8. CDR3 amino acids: CASSLDYGGLAEQFF. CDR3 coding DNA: TGTGCCAGCAGCTTAGATTATGGAGGACTAGCTGAGCAGTTCTTC. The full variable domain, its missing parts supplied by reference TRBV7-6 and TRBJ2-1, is GAGVSQSPRYKVTKRGQDVALRCDPISGHVSLYWYRQALGQGPEFLTYFNYEAQQDKSGLPNDRFSAERPEGSISTLTIQRTEQRDSAMYRCASSLDYGGLAEQFFGPGTRLTVL.

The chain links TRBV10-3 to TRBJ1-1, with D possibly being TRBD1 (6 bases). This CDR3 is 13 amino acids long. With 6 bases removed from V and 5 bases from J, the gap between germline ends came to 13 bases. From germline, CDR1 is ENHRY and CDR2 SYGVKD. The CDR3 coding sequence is TGTGCCATCAGAGAAGGGGGGGGTACTGAAGCTTTCTTT. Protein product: CAIREGGGTEAFF.

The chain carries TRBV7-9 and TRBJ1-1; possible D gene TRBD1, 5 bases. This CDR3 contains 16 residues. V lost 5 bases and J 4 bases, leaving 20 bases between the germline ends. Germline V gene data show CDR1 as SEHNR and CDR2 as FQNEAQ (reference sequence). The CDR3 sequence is CASSPRTRGLSTEAFF. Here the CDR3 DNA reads TGTGCCAGCAGCCCCCGGACAAGGGGTCTGAGCACTGAAGCTTTCTTT.

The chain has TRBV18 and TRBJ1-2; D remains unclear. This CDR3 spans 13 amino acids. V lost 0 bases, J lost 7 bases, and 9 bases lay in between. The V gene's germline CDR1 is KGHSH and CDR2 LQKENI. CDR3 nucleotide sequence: TGTGCCAGCTCACCACCTCGCGGGCCTGGCTACACCTTC. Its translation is CASSPPRGPGYTF.

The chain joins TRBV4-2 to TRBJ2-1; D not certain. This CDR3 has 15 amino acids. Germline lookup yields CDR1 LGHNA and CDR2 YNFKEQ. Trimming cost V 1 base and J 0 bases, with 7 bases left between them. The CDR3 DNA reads TGTGCCAGCAGCCAAGCACAGAGCTCCTACAATGAGCAGTTCTTC. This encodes CASSQAQSSYNEQFF.

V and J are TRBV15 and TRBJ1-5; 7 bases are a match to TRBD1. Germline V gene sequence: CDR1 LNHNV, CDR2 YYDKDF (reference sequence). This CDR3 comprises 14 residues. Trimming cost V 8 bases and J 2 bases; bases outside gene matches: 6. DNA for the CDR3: TGTGCCACCCAGGGGGAGGGCGGCAATCAGCCCCAGCATTTT. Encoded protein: CATQGEGGNQPQHF.

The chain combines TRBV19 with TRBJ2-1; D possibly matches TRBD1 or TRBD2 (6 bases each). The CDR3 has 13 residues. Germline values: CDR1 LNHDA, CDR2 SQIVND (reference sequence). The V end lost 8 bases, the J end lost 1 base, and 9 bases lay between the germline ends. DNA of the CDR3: TGTGCCAGTGGGGGGCTGTCCTACAATGAGCAGTTCTTC. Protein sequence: CASGGLSYNEQFF.

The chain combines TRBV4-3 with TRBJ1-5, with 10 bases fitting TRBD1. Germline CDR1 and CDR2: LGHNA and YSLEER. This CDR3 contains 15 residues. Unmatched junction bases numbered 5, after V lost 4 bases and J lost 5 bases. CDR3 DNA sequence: TGCGCCAGCAGCCTGGACAGGGGGGAATATCAGCCCCAGCATTTT. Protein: CASSLDRGEYQPQHF.